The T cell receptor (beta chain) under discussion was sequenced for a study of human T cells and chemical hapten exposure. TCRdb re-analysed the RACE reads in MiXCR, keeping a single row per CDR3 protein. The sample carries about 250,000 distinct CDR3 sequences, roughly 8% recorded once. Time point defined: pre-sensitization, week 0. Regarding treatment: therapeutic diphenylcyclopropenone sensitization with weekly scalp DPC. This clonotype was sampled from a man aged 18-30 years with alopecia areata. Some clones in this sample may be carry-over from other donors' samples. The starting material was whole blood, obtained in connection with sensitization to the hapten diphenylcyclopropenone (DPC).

CDR3 region: CASSWDKGNTGELFF. As DNA, the CDR3 is TGTGCCAGCAGCTGGGATAAGGGAAACACCGGGGAGCTGTTTTTT. V is TRBV5-6 and J is TRBJ2-2, with no clear D. The CDR3 length is 15 residues. Germline V lookup: CDR1 SGHDT, CDR2 YYEEEE. The ends were cut back, 3 bases at V and 2 bases at J, with 11 bases in the middle.